These T cell receptor beta chains were read from a single sample in a study of T cells in Graves' hyperthyroidism and ophthalmopathy. TCRdb fed the multiplex PCR reads into MiXCR, producing one record per CDR3 protein. The profile covers some 500,000 distinct CDR3 sequences, with around an eighth appearing a single time and roughly 17% taken by the ten largest. What was sequenced was blood. These receptors were collected from a woman aged 18-29 years with Graves' hyperthyroidism. CDR3s include the opening cysteine and the closing phenylalanine or tryptophan. The D gene is left open where the match is weak. Rows may omit the clone size; those that give it use once, few, many or a size class.

clone_size: many; v_call: TRBV7-3; j_call: TRBJ2-1; d_call: .; cdr3_nt: TGTGCCAGCAGCTTACAGCCCGTAGGGCTAGCGGGACAGGGTGAGCAGTTCTTC; cdr3_aa: CASSLQPVGLAGQGEQFF
clone_size: many; v_call: TRBV6-1; j_call: TRBJ2-7; d_call: TRBD2; cdr3_nt: TGTGCCAGCGGACTAGCGGGAGTAGACGAGCAGTACTTC; cdr3_aa: CASGLAGVDEQYF
clone_size: .; v_call: TRBV14; j_call: TRBJ1-2; d_call: .; cdr3_nt: TGTGCCAGCAGACGCGGGTCAACCCTCGGCTACACCTTC; cdr3_aa: CASRRGSTLGYTF
clone_size: many; v_call: TRBV2; j_call: TRBJ2-3; d_call: .; cdr3_nt: TGTGCCAGCAGTGAAGCTAGCGGCACAGATACGCAGTATTTT; cdr3_aa: CASSEASGTDTQYF
clone_size: .; v_call: TRBV6-2/TRBV6-3; j_call: TRBJ1-1; d_call: .; cdr3_nt: TGTGCCAGCAGTTACTTGGGAGGGAGGAACACTGAAGCTTTCTTT; cdr3_aa: CASSYLGGRNTEAFF
clone_size: few; v_call: TRBV9; j_call: TRBJ1-2; d_call: .; cdr3_nt: TGTGCCAGCAGCGTAGTAGGATCACCGAATGGCTACACCTTC; cdr3_aa: CASSVVGSPNGYTF
clone_size: many; v_call: TRBV9; j_call: TRBJ2-1; d_call: TRBD2; cdr3_nt: TGTGCCAGCAGCGTAGGAGGTAGCGGGAGGGTTGGGGAGCAGTTCTTC; cdr3_aa: CASSVGGSGRVGEQFF
clone_size: .; v_call: TRBV7-9; j_call: TRBJ2-5; d_call: TRBD2; cdr3_nt: TGTGCCAGCATCATAGCGGGGCGGCAAGAGACCCAGTACTTC; cdr3_aa: CASIIAGRQETQYF
clone_size: many; v_call: TRBV12-3/TRBV12-4; j_call: TRBJ1-1; d_call: TRBD1; cdr3_nt: TGTGCCAGCAGCCCCGCCACAGGGGACACTGAAGCTTTCTTT; cdr3_aa: CASSPATGDTEAFF
clone_size: many; v_call: TRBV12-3/TRBV12-4; j_call: TRBJ1-1; d_call: .; cdr3_nt: TGTGCCAGCCTAAAATTTAGCGGGGGGGGCACTGAAGCTTTCTTT; cdr3_aa: CASLKFSGGGTEAFF
clone_size: .; v_call: TRBV7-3; j_call: TRBJ2-7; d_call: TRBD2; cdr3_nt: TGTGCCAGCAGCCCCGGGACTTCCCGTTCGGGACTAGGAGAGCAGTACTTC; cdr3_aa: CASSPGTSRSGLGEQYF
clone_size: many; v_call: TRBV12-3/TRBV12-4; j_call: TRBJ2-1; d_call: TRBD2; cdr3_nt: TGTGCCAGCACCCTTCTCCCGGGACTAGTGAGAAGCTCCTACAATGAGCAGTTCTTC; cdr3_aa: CASTLLPGLVRSSYNEQFF
clone_size: .; v_call: TRBV20-1; j_call: TRBJ1-2; d_call: TRBD1; cdr3_nt: TGCAGTGCTAGACAGCCGGGACAGGGGCCCTATGGCTACACCTTC; cdr3_aa: CSARQPGQGPYGYTF
clone_size: many; v_call: TRBV25-1; j_call: TRBJ2-7; d_call: TRBD1; cdr3_nt: TGTGCCAGCAGTGATGGGGGACAGGTGGTCTACGAGCAGTACTTC; cdr3_aa: CASSDGGQVVYEQYF
clone_size: many; v_call: TRBV6-1; j_call: TRBJ2-5; d_call: TRBD2; cdr3_nt: TGTGCCAGCAGTGGGGGACTAGCGGGAGGGTTAGAGACCCAGTACTTC; cdr3_aa: CASSGGLAGGLETQYF
clone_size: .; v_call: TRBV6-1; j_call: TRBJ2-7; d_call: .; cdr3_nt: TGTGCCAGCAGGTCACGCACAGGTATACGCTACGAGCAGTACTTC; cdr3_aa: CASRSRTGIRYEQYF
clone_size: many; v_call: TRBV7-2; j_call: TRBJ1-3; d_call: .; cdr3_nt: TGTGCCAGCAGCTTGCGCGGTATCGGTAGCTCTGGAAACACCATATATTTT; cdr3_aa: CASSLRGIGSSGNTIYF
clone_size: many; v_call: TRBV5-1; j_call: TRBJ1-1; d_call: .; cdr3_nt: TGCGCCAGCAGGGTCGAGGGAGGTGAAGCTTTCTTT; cdr3_aa: CASRVEGGEAFF
clone_size: many; v_call: TRBV6-1; j_call: TRBJ1-5; d_call: .; cdr3_nt: TGTGCCAGCAGTTCGGGAGCTGGCTTAAATCAGCCCCAGCATTTT; cdr3_aa: CASSSGAGLNQPQHF
clone_size: .; v_call: TRBV5-1; j_call: TRBJ2-5; d_call: .; cdr3_nt: TGCGCCAGCAGCTTGGGACTAGCAGGGGAGACCCAGGACTTC; cdr3_aa: CASSLGLAGETQDF
clone_size: many; v_call: TRBV7-8; j_call: TRBJ2-3; d_call: TRBD1; cdr3_nt: TGTGCCAGCAGCAGCAGGGGGCGGGCAGATACGCAGTATTTT; cdr3_aa: CASSSRGRADTQYF
clone_size: few; v_call: TRBV20-1; j_call: TRBJ1-2; d_call: TRBD1; cdr3_nt: TGCAGTGCTTCGGGGGACAGGTCCTACTATGGCTACACCTTC; cdr3_aa: CSASGDRSYYGYTF